The rows below give T cell receptor beta chains drawn from one sample of a study of T cell repertoires in ileal Crohn's disease. Sequenced by immunoSEQ multiplex PCR; TCRdb stores in-frame clones only, minus some. The repertoire holds more than 4,000 clones, 76% seen once, with approximately 17% in the top ten. Sequencing was performed on ileal tissue. Receptor source: an adult with Crohn's disease. The CDR3 runs from the conserved cysteine through the conserved F or W. The D gene is left open where the match is weak. Clone size appears in some rows only: once, few, many, or a class for an expanded clone.

.	.	TRBJ2-7	TRBV11-2	CASSLAGGSTYEQYF	TGTGCCAGCAGCTTAGCTGGCGGGTCTACCTACGAGCAGTACTTC
.	.	TRBJ2-3	TRBV30	CATARGTDTQYF	TGTGCCACGGCGAGGGGCACAGATACGCAGTATTTT
TRBD1	.	TRBJ1-1	TRBV6-1	CASSAGTGGFAEAFF	TGTGCCAGCAGTGCCGGGACAGGGGGCTTCGCTGAAGCTTTCTTT
TRBD1	.	TRBJ2-6	TRBV5-4	CASSPGTAVGGANVLTF	TGTGCCAGCAGCCCTGGGACAGCCGTGGGGGGGGCCAACGTCCTGACTTTC
.	.	TRBJ2-1	TRBV5-1	CASSPSRDEQFF	TGCGCCAGCAGCCCATCTAGAGATGAGCAGTTCTTC
.	.	TRBJ2-1	TRBV7-3	CASSLGGQFYEQFF	TGTGCCAGCAGCTTAGGAGGACAGTTTTATGAGCAGTTCTTC
TRBD1	.	TRBJ1-1	TRBV19	CASRRGTGGLGAFF	TGTGCCAGTAGAAGAGGGACAGGGGGCTTGGGAGCTTTCTTT
.	.	TRBJ2-1	TRBV7-6	CASSFPRGVSYNEQFF	TGTGCCAGCAGCTTCCCACGCGGGGTCTCCTACAATGAGCAGTTCTTC
TRBD2	few	TRBJ2-7	TRBV6-4	CASSEGTSSYEQYF	TGTGCCAGCAGTGAAGGGACTAGCTCCTACGAGCAGTACTTC
.	.	TRBJ1-2	TRBV5-6	CASSISRSGYTF	TGTGCCAGCAGCATAAGTCGGAGTGGCTACACCTTC
.	.	TRBJ2-7	TRBV5-6	CASSLDYLSSYEQYF	TGTGCCAGCAGCTTGGACTACCTTAGCTCCTACGAGCAGTACTTC
.	.	TRBJ2-7	TRBV7-9	CASSHKTGRYEQYF	TGTGCCAGCAGCCACAAGACAGGTAGATACGAGCAGTACTTC
TRBD2	.	TRBJ2-2	TRBV11-2	CASTPGGGSAGELFF	TGTGCCAGCACCCCGGGAGGGGGAAGCGCCGGGGAGCTGTTTTTT
TRBD1	.	TRBJ1-5	TRBV6-5	CASSPTGWNQPQHF	TGTGCCAGCAGCCCGACAGGGTGGAATCAGCCCCAGCATTTT
.	.	TRBJ2-1	TRBV6-1	CASTLGVVSEQFF	TGTGCCAGCACCCTAGGGGTCGTGAGTGAGCAGTTCTTC
.	few	TRBJ2-3	TRBV2	CASSESADTQYF	TGTGCCAGCAGTGAGAGTGCAGATACGCAGTATTTT
.	.	TRBJ2-5	TRBV29-1	CSVGIGGQETQYF	TGCAGCGTTGGTATCGGGGGCCAAGAGACCCAGTACTTC
.	.	TRBJ1-5	TRBV7-9	CASSLETGPQHF	TGTGCCAGCAGCTTGGAGACAGGCCCCCAGCATTTT
.	.	TRBJ1-3	TRBV4-2	CASSQEKGAGNTIYF	TGTGCCAGCAGCCAAGAGAAGGGAGCTGGAAACACCATATATTTT
TRBD1	few	TRBJ1-5	TRBV18	CASSKTGDGNQPQHF	TGTGCCAGCTCAAAGACAGGGGATGGCAATCAGCCCCAGCATTTT
.	.	TRBJ2-7	TRBV14	CASSLEGGVEQYF	TGTGCCAGCAGCCTGGAGGGGGGGGTCGAGCAGTACTTC
TRBD2	.	TRBJ2-1	TRBV7-2	CASSRGLAGGSEQFF	TGTGCCAGCAGCCGAGGACTAGCGGGAGGCAGTGAGCAGTTCTTC
.	.	TRBJ2-1	TRBV29-1	CSAIPGDYNEQFF	TGCAGCGCTATCCCGGGGGACTACAATGAGCAGTTCTTC
.	.	TRBJ2-5	TRBV5-1	CASSLDNQETQYF	TGCGCCAGCAGCTTGGACAACCAAGAGACCCAGTACTTC
.	.	TRBJ1-1	TRBV7-9	CASSTRTAEAFF	TGTGCCAGCAGCACAAGGACAGCAGAAGCTTTCTTT
TRBD2	.	TRBJ2-1	TRBV29-1	CSVFSGDYNEQFF	TGCAGCGTTTTCAGCGGGGACTACAATGAGCAGTTCTTC
.	.	TRBJ1-2	TRBV19	CASSPQGNYGYTF	TGTGCCAGTAGTCCACAGGGAAACTATGGCTACACCTTC
.	.	TRBJ1-2	TRBV5-1	CASSLYGDYGYTF	TGCGCCAGCAGCCTATATGGTGACTATGGCTACACCTTC
TRBD1	.	TRBJ1-5	TRBV18	CASSPRQGNDQPQHF	TGTGCCAGCTCACCCCGACAGGGGAACGATCAGCCCCAGCATTTT
TRBD2	once	TRBJ2-3	TRBV5-4	CASSSPGSGSTQYF	TGTGCCAGCAGCTCCCCGGGTAGCGGGAGTACGCAGTATTTT
TRBD1	.	TRBJ1-2	TRBV5-1	CASSAGTGRILYGYTF	TGCGCCAGCAGCGCGGGGACAGGGCGAATCCTCTATGGCTACACCTTC